This is a list of T cell receptor beta chains from one sample in a study of sequential checkpoint blockade in melanoma. Produced via immunoSEQ multiplex PCR; TCRdb's table is partial and in-frame only. The repertoire consists of more than 9,000 clones, with about 80% occurring once and the leading ten covering under 65%. This sample comprised CD8+ T cells sorted from blood (inferred from file names), obtained from a patient given nivolumab and ipilimumab in sequence. The source is a human donor with melanoma. The CDR3 runs from the conserved cysteine through the conserved F or W. Fields, in order: clone size, V gene, D gene, J gene, CDR3 DNA, CDR3 protein. D genes are given only for firm matches. Part of the rows lack a size; the others show once, few, many or a class for expanded clones.

>-|TRBV27|TRBD1|TRBJ1-1
TGTGCCAGCAGTTTGTCAGGGGGGAACACTGAAGCTTTCTTT
CASSLSGGNTEAFF
>few|TRBV4-3|TRBD1|TRBJ2-7
TGCGCCAGCAGTCAGGACAGGGTGCGGGAGCAGTACTTC
CASSQDRVREQYF
>-|TRBV9|TRBD1|TRBJ2-7
TGTGCCAGCAGCACAACGGACAGGCCCTACGAGCAGTACTTC
CASSTTDRPYEQYF
>few|TRBV7-3|TRBD2|TRBJ2-1
TGTGCCAGCAGCTTACGTGGTGAGGCGAGCGGGGGATACAATGAGCAGTTCTTC
CASSLRGEASGGYNEQFF
>-|TRBV7-9|-|TRBJ2-7
TGTGCCAGCAGCTCGCGACAGATGTACGAGCAGTACTTC
CASSSRQMYEQYF
>-|TRBV6-1|-|TRBJ1-5
TGTGCCAGCAGTGAAGAGGGGCCGTATAATAGCAATCAGCCCCAGCATTTT
CASSEEGPYNSNQPQHF
>-|TRBV28|TRBD1|TRBJ2-7
TGTGCCAGCAGCTCATTCCACCGGGACAGGGCCTACGAGCAGTACTTC
CASSSFHRDRAYEQYF
>-|TRBV5-8|-|TRBJ2-7
TGCGCCAGCAGCTTCCGGGACACGGGGCCCTACGAGCAGTACTTC
CASSFRDTGPYEQYF
>once|TRBV5-1|TRBD2|TRBJ2-1
TGCGCCAGCAGCTTAAGAGCTAGCGGATCGGATGAGCAGTTCTTC
CASSLRASGSDEQFF
>-|TRBV7-6|-|TRBJ1-5
TGTGCCAGCAGCTTAGGCACAGGGAAGGCTAATCAGCCCCAGCATTTT
CASSLGTGKANQPQHF
>-|TRBV28|TRBD1|TRBJ1-2
TGTGCCAGCAGTTTCCACCGGGACAGCTATGGCTACACCTTC
CASSFHRDSYGYTF
>-|TRBV5-1|-|TRBJ2-7
TGCGCCAGCAGCTTGGCCGAATTGGGCGAGCAGTACTTC
CASSLAELGEQYF
>-|TRBV28|TRBD1|TRBJ1-4
TGTGCCAGCAGCCTCGGACAGGGAGGAGATGAAAAACTGTTTTTT
CASSLGQGGDEKLFF
>-|TRBV28|TRBD1|TRBJ1-5
TGTGCCAGCAGTTTAGCGGGACAGGGCGGCAATCAGCCCCAGCATTTT
CASSLAGQGGNQPQHF
>-|TRBV4-2|-|TRBJ1-2
TGTGCCAGCAGCCAGGAGAGGATTGGCTATGGCTACACCTTC
CASSQERIGYGYTF
>-|TRBV7-9|TRBD2|TRBJ2-1
TGTGCCAGCAGCCTACCGGGACTAGCGCGCAATGAGCAGTTCTTC
CASSLPGLARNEQFF
>-|TRBV28|-|TRBJ1-4
TGTGCCAGCAGTGGATGGACAGTTAACCCCAGACGTACTAATGAAAAACTGTTTTTT
CASSGWTVNPRRTNEKLFF
>-|TRBV27|-|TRBJ2-7
TGTGCCAGCAGTTTATCTGGGGGGAGGGAGCAGTACTTC
CASSLSGGREQYF
>-|TRBV28|TRBD1|TRBJ1-6
TGTGCCAGCAGTCCACCACTTGACGGACAGGGGAGCTCCTATAATTCACCCCTCCACTTT
CASSPPLDGQGSSYNSPLHF
>-|TRBV6-1|TRBD1|TRBJ2-7
TGTGCCATCAGTGATGAGGGGGCGGCAGTGGGTGGGTACTACGAGCAGTACTTC
CAISDEGAAVGGYYEQYF
>-|TRBV29-1|TRBD2|TRBJ2-3
TGCAGCGTTGAAGATCCCCGAGGGACTAGCGGCACAGATACGCAGTATTTT
CSVEDPRGTSGTDTQYF
>-|TRBV28|TRBD2|TRBJ2-7
TGTGCCAGCAGGACCCACTTTATTGCGGGGGGACCTAACTACGAGCAGTACTTC
CASRTHFIAGGPNYEQYF
>few|TRBV4-1|TRBD2|TRBJ2-7
TGCGCCAGCAGCCAGGGACTAGCGGGGACCTACGAGCAGTACTTC
CASSQGLAGTYEQYF
>few|TRBV6-4|TRBD1|TRBJ1-2
TGTGCCAGCAGTTTGACCACGGGGACAGGGACCTATGGCTACACCTTC
CASSLTTGTGTYGYTF
>-|TRBV2|-|TRBJ2-6
TGTGCCAGCAGGGAAACACAGGGATCTGGGGCCAACGTCCTGACTTTC
CASRETQGSGANVLTF
>-|TRBV7-2|-|TRBJ1-1
TGTGCCAGCAGCTTAGTGGGGCGTGTAGCTTTCTTT
CASSLVGRVAFF
>-|TRBV9|TRBD2|TRBJ2-1
TGTGCCAGCAGCGTACCACTAAGCGGGGGGGCCGCCTTATCCTACAATGAGCAGTTCTTC
CASSVPLSGGAALSYNEQFF
>-|TRBV2|-|TRBJ2-7
TGTGCCAGCAGTGAAACAGGGCACCACGAGCAGTACTTC
CASSETGHHEQYF
>-|TRBV5-1|TRBD1|TRBJ2-7
TGCGCCAGCAGTAACCGAGGGGGCAGTGCCACCGAGCAGTACTTC
CASSNRGGSATEQYF
>-|TRBV2|TRBD1|TRBJ2-7
TGTGCCAGCAGCGCAGGGGGAACCTACGAGCAGTACTTC
CASSAGGTYEQYF
>-|TRBV28|-|TRBJ1-2
TGTGCCAGCAGTTTCGGTACTCTTAACTATGGCTACACCTTC
CASSFGTLNYGYTF
>few|TRBV5-8|TRBD2|TRBJ2-7
TGTGCCAGCAGCTTATGGACTAGCGGGGGGGCCTACGAGCAGTACTTC
CASSLWTSGGAYEQYF
>once|TRBV6-1|-|TRBJ1-2
TGTGCCAGCTCGGCCCTCGGAACAGGTTATGGCTACACCTTC
CASSALGTGYGYTF
>-|TRBV6-5|TRBD1|TRBJ1-4
TGTGCCAGCAGTTACCTCGGACAGGGGACTAATGAAAAACTGTTTTTT
CASSYLGQGTNEKLFF
>-|TRBV4-3|-|TRBJ2-7
TGCGCCAGCAGCCAAGATTTCGGGGACTACGAGCAGTACTTC
CASSQDFGDYEQYF
>-|TRBV10-2|-|TRBJ2-7
TGCGCCAGCAGGGGCAGGGGACATCCCTACGAGCAGTACTTC
CASRGRGHPYEQYF
>-|TRBV11-2|-|TRBJ2-3
TGTGCCAGCAGTCCAGCAGATACGCAGTATTTT
CASSPADTQYF
>-|TRBV19|TRBD1|TRBJ1-2
TGTGCCAGTAGTATAGACGACAGGGGCATCTATGGCTACACCTTC
CASSIDDRGIYGYTF
>-|TRBV6-5|TRBD2|TRBJ2-7
TGTGCCAGCAGTTACTTGGCTAGCGGGTATGCCTACGAGCAGTACTTC
CASSYLASGYAYEQYF
>-|TRBV11-2|-|TRBJ2-7
TGTGCCAGCAGCTTGGTTTCCTCCCCAGGCGAGCAGTACTTC
CASSLVSSPGEQYF
>few|TRBV4-3|TRBD1|TRBJ2-7
TGCGCCAGCAGCCAGGGCGGGACAGGGGGCTACGAGCAGTACTTC
CASSQGGTGGYEQYF